This passage covers 31 T cell receptor beta chains from one sample sequenced in a study of blood T cell repertoires in COVID-19. This table comes from immunoSEQ multiplex PCR, and its TCRdb copy is limited to in-frame clones, with some not included. The repertoire holds tens of thousands of clones, with 80% to 90% as singletons. Specimen: peripheral blood. These receptors came from a woman of 80 years or more with active or convalescent COVID-19.

This clone was seen just once. The V and J genes are TRBV28 and TRBJ2-1, with D uncertain. The CDR3 covers 14 residues. In germline, CDR1 is MDHEN, CDR2 SYDVKM. Trimming shortened V by 3 bases and J by 4 bases, and 10 bases separated the two germline ends. CDR3 in amino acids: CASSFWSRYNEQFF. The CDR3 DNA reads as TGTGCCAGCAGTTTTTGGAGCCGGTACAATGAGCAGTTCTTC.

The chain combines TRBV6-1 with TRBJ2-7; 7 nucleotides match TRBD2. CDR1 is MNHNS, CDR2 SASEGT, per germline. The CDR3 is 18 amino acids. Germline trimming cut 3 bases from V and 1 base from J; bases unmatched to any gene: 15. CDR3 in DNA: TGTGCCAGCAGTGATACTTTGGGAGCGGGGCGGGCTTCCTACGAGCAGTACTTC. Protein: CASSDTLGAGRASYEQYF.

V and J are TRBV30 and TRBJ2-2; tentatively, D is TRBD1 (6 bases). This CDR3 comprises 15 residues. Germline V lookup: CDR1 GTSNPN, CDR2 SVGIG (reference sequence). Trimming shortened V by 8 bases and J by 6 bases, and 22 bases separated the two germline ends. The CDR3 reads CAGVTGLILSGELFF. The CDR3 region has the DNA TGTGCCGGAGTCACAGGGCTGATTTTATCCGGGGAGCTGTTTTTT. The complete variable domain, with remaining parts taken from reference TRBV30 and TRBJ2-2, reads SQTIHQWPATLVQPVGSPLSLECTVEGTSNPNLYWYRQAAGRGLQLLFYSVGIGQISSEVPQNLSASRPQDRQFILSSKKLLLSDSGFYLCAGVTGLILSGELFFGEGSRLTVL.

This clone has only one observation. The same CDR3 can be traced to other DNA sequences in this sample. V and J are TRBV28 and TRBJ2-7; maybe TRBD2 (5 bases). The CDR3 extends over 14 amino acids. V dropped 1 base and J dropped 0 bases, with 7 bases sitting between them. CDR1 and CDR2 (germline): MDHEN, SYDVKM. CDR3: CASSLSGNSYEQYF. For the CDR3, the DNA is TGTGCCAGCAGTTTATCGGGGAACTCCTACGAGCAGTACTTC.

This sequence joins TRBV4-2 and TRBJ1-2; possible D gene TRBD1, 6 bases. The V gene's germline CDR1 is LGHNA and CDR2 YNFKEQ. The ends were cut back, 2 bases at V and 8 bases at J, with 15 bases in the middle. The CDR3 sequence is 14 residues long. The CDR3 here is CASSQIGQQWGYTF. CDR3 in DNA: TGTGCCAGCAGCCAAATAGGACAGCAGTGGGGCTACACCTTC.

The rearrangement joins TRBV6-5 to TRBJ2-7; 10 nucleotides line up with TRBD2. With 2 bases clipped from V and 6 bases from J, the junction kept 4 bases outside the gene matches. The CDR3 sequence is 14 residues long. CDR1 is MNHEY, CDR2 SVGAGI, per germline. CDR3 nucleotide sequence: TGTGCCAGCAGTTACGCTAGCGGGAGCTCCGAGCAGTACTTC. This gives the protein CASSYASGSSEQYF.

The chain employs TRBV12-3 or TRBV12-4 and TRBJ1-2; 7 bases are a match to TRBD1. The CDR3 runs 12 residues. Trimming cost V 4 bases and J 6 bases; bases outside gene matches: 2. The CDR3: CASSSGGNGYTF. The DNA of the CDR3 is TGTGCCAGCAGTTCAGGGGGAAATGGCTACACCTTC.

The rearrangement joins TRBV6-5 to TRBJ1-5, with D tentatively TRBD1 (5 bases). V was trimmed by 8 bases and J by 6 bases, leaving 20 bases between them. The CDR3 covers 15 residues. Germline V CDR1 and CDR2: MNHEY, SVGAGI. The CDR3 loop is CASGTLDSGRQPQHF. The CDR3 nucleotides are TGTGCCAGCGGTACCCTAGACAGTGGTCGTCAGCCCCAGCATTTT.

The chain is built from TRBV5-5 and TRBJ1-5; D ambiguous. This CDR3 is 16 amino acids long. Germline CDR1 reads SGHKS; CDR2 reads YYEKEE (reference sequence). V shed 0 bases and J shed 0 bases, with 10 bases lying between them. CDR3 sequence: CASSLANTDSNQPQHF. CDR3 sequence (DNA): TGTGCCAGCAGCTTGGCAAACACCGATAGCAATCAGCCCCAGCATTTT.

This chain joins TRBV3-1 (or the pseudogene TRBV3-2) and TRBJ2-2; 9 nucleotides match TRBD1. The CDR3 totals 15 residues. V was clipped by 3 bases and J by 5 bases; unmatched bases: 4. Per the germline V gene, CDR1 is LGHDT and CDR2 is YNNKEL (reference sequence). The CDR3 spells CASSHRDRVTGELFF. For the CDR3, the DNA is TGTGCCAGCAGCCACCGGGACAGGGTGACCGGGGAGCTGTTTTTT.

The rearrangement joins TRBV7-9 to TRBJ2-1; 7 bases align to TRBD1. Germline-derived CDR1 and CDR2 are SEHNR and FQNEAQ (reference sequence). The trim removed 3 bases at V and 9 bases at J, leaving 11 bases unmatched. CDR3 length: 15 residues. CDR3 protein: CASSFFFQGVVEQFF. CDR3 DNA sequence: TGTGCCAGCAGCTTTTTTTTTCAGGGGGTGGTTGAGCAGTTCTTC.

This chain connects TRBV5-5 to TRBJ2-7; a possible D gene is TRBD2 (6 bases). CDR1 and CDR2 (germline): SGHKS, YYEKEE (reference sequence). The CDR3 runs to 14 residues. V was shortened by 2 bases and J by 0 bases, with 9 bases between the two germline ends. The CDR3 sequence: CASSLPGSSYEQYF. The DNA for the CDR3 is TGTGCCAGCAGCTTACCCGGGAGCTCCTACGAGCAGTACTTC.

The V and J genes are TRBV3-1 (or the pseudogene TRBV3-2) and TRBJ2-2; D might be TRBD1 (5 bases). V was clipped by 2 bases and J by 5 bases, with 15 bases between them. CDR3 size: 16 residues. CDR1 and CDR2 (germline): LGHDT, YNNKEL (reference sequence). The CDR3, as DNA: TGTGCCAGCAGCCAATACAGGTACCTGGGAACCGGGGAGCTGTTTTTT. Translation: CASSQYRYLGTGELFF.

J is TRBJ1-2 and V is TRBV28; D remains ambiguous. Germline V gives CDR1 MDHEN, CDR2 SYDVKM. Between the trimmed V and J ends, which lost 3 bases and 4 bases, there was a span of 9 bases. CDR3 size: 13 residues. CDR3 in amino acids: CASSLAGLYGYTF. CDR3 nucleotides: TGTGCCAGCAGTTTGGCTGGGCTCTATGGCTACACCTTC.

CDR3 amino acids: CASSLEREHYNEQFF. Here the CDR3 DNA reads TGTGCCAGCAGTTTGGAGCGGGAGCATTACAATGAGCAGTTCTTC. The chain couples TRBV27 to TRBJ2-1, with TRBD2 matching 8 bases. CDR1 is MNHEY and CDR2 is SMNVEV in the germline V gene (reference sequence). V lost 3 bases, J lost 4 bases, and 5 bases stayed unmatched. The CDR3 is 15 residues long.

The chain combines TRBV3-1 (or the pseudogene TRBV3-2) with TRBJ1-1, with unresolved D. The CDR3 totals 12 residues. Germline lookup yields CDR1 LGHDT and CDR2 YNNKEL (reference sequence). V was cut by 5 bases and J by 0 bases, with 4 bases left in between. Written as DNA, the CDR3 is TGTGCCAGCAGCGGAGTGAACACTGAAGCTTTCTTT. Translating gives CASSGVNTEAFF.

The chain recombines TRBV5-1 with TRBJ2-1; the match to TRBD2 covers 10 bases. With 0 bases clipped from V and 8 bases from J, the junction kept 8 bases outside the gene matches. The germline V gene has CDR1 SGHRS and CDR2 YFSETQ. The CDR3 is made up of 16 amino acids. Here the CDR3 reads CASSLAGLAGADEQFF. CDR3 coding DNA: TGCGCCAGCAGCTTGGCCGGCCTAGCGGGAGCAGATGAGCAGTTCTTC.

The chain employs TRBV7-2 and TRBJ2-7; the match to TRBD2 covers 7 bases. Germline CDR1 SGHTA, CDR2 FQGNSA. J lost 2 bases, V lost 5 bases, and 9 bases had no gene match. The CDR3 length is 15 residues. The CDR3 is CASSITSASAYEQYF. Here the CDR3 DNA reads TGTGCCAGCAGCATAACTAGCGCTTCGGCCTACGAGCAGTACTTC.

This chain joins TRBV5-1 and TRBJ2-1; 11 positions agree with TRBD2. This CDR3 spans 18 amino acids. Trimming at V came to 4 bases and at J to 6 bases, leaving 15 bases not matched to a gene. The germline V gene has CDR1 SGHRS and CDR2 YFSETQ. Written as DNA, the CDR3 is TGCGCCAGCAGCCTAACTAGCGGGAGTTTCCTTAGTGGCAATGAGCAGTTCTTC. Its protein is CASSLTSGSFLSGNEQFF.

V gene TRBV5-1 combines with J gene TRBJ2-7; D gene uncertain. Germline assignment: CDR1 SGHRS and CDR2 YFSETQ. The V gene lost 7 bases and the J gene lost 0 bases, with 17 bases spanning the gap. This CDR3 has 15 residues. DNA of the CDR3: TGCGCCAGCCAATCCCAGTCAGGCCCCTCCTACGAGCAGTACTTC. It yields the protein CASQSQSGPSYEQYF.

V is TRBV9 and J is TRBJ1-4; D unclear. This CDR3 has 14 amino acids. CDR1 and CDR2 (germline): SGDLS, YYNGEE. V lost 2 bases and J lost 0, with 5 bases in between. The CDR3: CASSVSATNEKLFF. DNA of the CDR3: TGTGCCAGCAGCGTGTCGGCAACTAATGAAAAACTGTTTTTT. The full variable domain, in which reference TRBV9 and TRBJ1-4 provide the parts outside the CDR3, is DSGVTQTPKHLITATGQRVTLRCSPRSGDLSVYWYQQSLDQGLQFLIQYYNGEERAKGNILERFSAQQFPDLHSELNLSSLELGDSALYFCASSVSATNEKLFFGSGTQLSVL.

DNA for the CDR3: TGTGCCAGCACCACAGACAGGTTTTCACCCCTCCACTTT. The encoded protein is CASTTDRFSPLHF. The chain carries TRBV27 and TRBJ1-6; TRBD1 is a possible D gene (6 bases). Germline V lookup: CDR1 MNHEY, CDR2 SMNVEV (reference sequence). This CDR3 has 13 residues. Trimming took off 7 bases at V and 9 bases at J, with 13 bases between the two ends.

V gene TRBV28 combines with J gene TRBJ1-3; 9 bases map to TRBD1. This CDR3 has 14 residues. Trimming at V came to 5 bases and at J to 3 bases, leaving 2 bases not matched to a gene. Germline V gene data show CDR1 as MDHEN and CDR2 as SYDVKM. CDR3 amino acids: CASSETGGGNTIYF. The CDR3 region has the DNA TGTGCCAGCAGTGAGACAGGGGGTGGAAACACCATATATTTT.

CDR3 DNA: TGTGCCAGCAACAAAGGAGGAAGCGCGAACACTGAAGCTTTCTTT. Its translation: CASNKGGSANTEAFF. The chain has TRBV21-1 and TRBJ1-1. TRBV21-1 is a known pseudogene. CDR3 length: 15 amino acids.

V gene TRBV18 combines with J gene TRBJ1-1; D ambiguous. The ends were cut back, 0 bases at V and 5 bases at J, with 7 bases in the middle. The germline V gene has CDR1 KGHSH and CDR2 LQKENI. The CDR3 has 13 amino acids. CDR3 region: CASSPPRETEAFF. The DNA of the CDR3 is TGTGCCAGCTCACCACCGAGGGAGACTGAAGCTTTCTTT.

The V and J genes are TRBV28 and TRBJ1-2; D not certain. This CDR3 contains 12 residues. V was trimmed by 6 bases and J by 0 bases, leaving 5 bases between them. Germline V gives CDR1 MDHEN, CDR2 SYDVKM. The CDR3 nucleotides are TGTGCCAGCAGCACTGCTAACTATGGCTACACCTTC. Amino acid sequence: CASSTANYGYTF.

The rearrangement joins TRBV29-1 to TRBJ1-1; D is undetermined. The CDR3 sequence is 12 residues long. Trimming left V 6 bases short and J 4 bases short, with 12 bases between. In germline, CDR1 is SQVTM, CDR2 ANQGSEA. CDR3 coding DNA: TGCAGCGTAAGCGGGAGGAGCACTGAAGCTTTCTTT. It specifies CSVSGRSTEAFF.

This clone was observed once. The genes are TRBV19 and TRBJ1-2, with 7 nucleotides matching TRBD1. The CDR3 totals 13 residues. Germline CDR1 is LNHDA and CDR2 is SQIVND (reference sequence). Trimming took 5 bases from V and 7 from J; bases not matched to a gene: 7. CDR3 nucleotides: TGTGCCAGTAGTCTTGACAGGGTCCGTGGCTACACCTTC. Translating gives CASSLDRVRGYTF.

The chain uses TRBV6-2 or TRBV6-3 and TRBJ2-2; TRBD2 is a possible D gene (5 bases). Germline CDR1 is MNHEY and CDR2 is SVGEGT. Trimming shortened V by 3 bases and J by 3 bases, and 14 bases separated the two germline ends. The CDR3 is 16 residues long. The CDR3 nucleotides are TGTGCCAGCAGTTATATTGGGAGCGAGTACACCGGGGAGCTGTTTTTT. Translated: CASSYIGSEYTGELFF.

The gene calls are TRBV28 and TRBJ1-1; the D gene is possibly TRBD1 (5 bases). The CDR3 has 14 amino acids. Trimming removed 1 base from V and 6 bases from J, with 12 bases in between. The germline V gene encodes CDR1 MDHEN and CDR2 SYDVKM. The CDR3 DNA sequence: TGTGCCAGCAGTTTATCCAGGGTTTGGGCTGAAGCTTTCTTT. Translating gives CASSLSRVWAEAFF. Based on the CDR3 plus reference TRBV28 and TRBJ1-1, the full variable domain is DVKVTQSSRYLVKRTGEKVFLECVQDMDHENMFWYRQDPGLGLRLIYFSYDVKMKEKGDIPEGYSVSREKKERFSLILESASTNQTSMYLCASSLSRVWAEAFFGQGTRLTVV.

V gene TRBV28 combines with J gene TRBJ2-2, with 8 positions matching TRBD1. CDR3 size: 15 residues. Trimming took 4 bases from V and 3 from J; bases not matched to a gene: 4. CDR1 is MDHEN, CDR2 SYDVKM, per germline. CDR3 in amino acids: CASSSGQGDTGELFF. The CDR3 nucleotides read TGTGCCAGCAGTTCCGGACAGGGTGACACCGGGGAGCTGTTTTTT.